A single sample gave rise to the 26 T cell receptor beta chains below, sequenced in a study of blood T cell repertoires in COVID-19. The protocol was immunoSEQ multiplex PCR, while the TCRdb copy is restricted to in-frame clones and leaves out a portion. The repertoire holds over 250,000 clones, with roughly 90% as singletons. Sequencing was done on a sample of peripheral blood. These receptor sequences come from a man over 45 with acute or convalescent COVID-19.

CDR3 in amino acids: CATRTAWTGELFF. DNA for the CDR3: TGTGCCACCAGGACAGCGTGGACCGGGGAGCTGTTTTTT. This chain links TRBV6-5 with TRBJ2-2; a possible D gene is TRBD1 (6 bases). V was trimmed by 10 bases and J by 5 bases, leaving 14 bases between them. The germline V gene encodes CDR1 MNHEY and CDR2 SVGAGI. The CDR3 totals 13 residues.

The CDR3 coding sequence is TGCAGCGTTACACAGGGGGTTGATGAAAAACTGTTTTTT. Its translation is CSVTQGVDEKLFF. This chain uses TRBV29-1 with TRBJ1-4, with 8 bases that match TRBD1. The V and J ends lost 5 bases and 6 bases, in that order; junction bases with no gene match: 5. This CDR3 has 13 residues. The germline V gene has CDR1 SQVTM and CDR2 ANQGSEA.

This clone was seen a few times. This chain uses TRBV19 with TRBJ2-1, with 7 bases aligning to TRBD2. V gave up 7 bases and J gave up 2 bases; unmatched junction bases: 8. This CDR3 is 15 amino acids long. Looked up from germline, CDR1 is LNHDA and CDR2 is SQIVND (reference sequence). The CDR3: CASKVVGGTYNEQFF. The CDR3 region has the DNA TGTGCCAGTAAAGTTGTCGGGGGGACCTACAATGAGCAGTTCTTC. The full variable domain, completed using reference TRBV19 and TRBJ2-1, is DGGITQSPKYLFRKEGQNVTLSCEQNLNHDAMYWYRQDPGQGLRLIYYSQIVNDFQKGDIAEGYSVSREKKESFPLTVTSAQKNPTAFYLCASKVVGGTYNEQFFGPGTRLTVL.

V and J are TRBV7-9 and TRBJ1-1, with a possible D match to TRBD1 (5 bases). Germline values: CDR1 SEHNR, CDR2 FQNEAQ (reference sequence). Trimming left V 2 bases short and J 1 base short, with 11 bases between. The length of the CDR3 is 15 residues. In DNA, the CDR3 is TGTGCCAGCAGCTTATTTGCGGGGGGGAACACTGAAGCTTTCTTT. It encodes CASSLFAGGNTEAFF. The complete variable domain, with remaining parts taken from reference TRBV7-9 and TRBJ1-1, reads DTGVSQNPRHKITKRGQNVTFRCDPISEHNRLYWYRQTLGQGPEFLTYFQNEAQLEKSRLLSDRFSAERPKGSFSTLEIQRTEQGDSAMYLCASSLFAGGNTEAFFGQGTRLTVV.

The chain uses TRBV19 and TRBJ2-1; possible D gene TRBD2, 6 bases. Germline CDR1 is LNHDA and CDR2 is SQIVND (reference sequence). CDR3 size: 14 residues. Trimming stripped 2 bases from V and 8 bases from J, with 13 bases between. Written as DNA, the CDR3 is TGTGCCAGTAGTATAAAAGGAACTAGCTATGAGCAGTTCTTC. Amino acid sequence: CASSIKGTSYEQFF.

This clone was recorded once. This chain uses TRBV2 with TRBJ2-7, with D perhaps TRBD1 (5 bases). V gave up 5 bases and J gave up 5 bases, with 13 bases separating them. CDR1 and CDR2 from the germline V gene are SNHLY and FYNNEI. The CDR3 spans 13 residues. The CDR3 bases are TGTGCCAGCAGTTCTGCCAGGGTCGACGAGCAGTACTTC. Its translation: CASSSARVDEQYF.

The rearrangement links TRBV18 to TRBJ1-5; 8 bases are a match to TRBD1. This CDR3 comprises 17 residues. In germline, CDR1 is KGHSH, CDR2 LQKENI. V lost 2 bases to trimming and J lost 0 bases; unmatched junction nucleotides: 6. The DNA of the CDR3 is TGTGCCAGCTCACCAAACCAGGGGGCTACTAGCAATCAGCCCCAGCATTTT. It translates to CASSPNQGATSNQPQHF.

This clone came up once. The chain couples TRBV3-1 (or the pseudogene TRBV3-2) to TRBJ2-7; D might be TRBD1 (5 bases). The CDR3 has 12 amino acids. The V end lost 5 bases, the J end lost 6 bases, and 11 bases lay between the germline ends. Germline lookup yields CDR1 LGHDT and CDR2 YNNKEL (reference sequence). The CDR3 protein is CASSMGQGEQYF. The CDR3 DNA is TGTGCCAGCAGCATGGGCCAGGGCGAGCAGTACTTC.

The V call is TRBV5-1, the J call TRBJ1-1; the match to TRBD1 covers 7 bases. Trimming took 3 bases from V and 0 from J; bases not matched to a gene: 2. Germline V gives CDR1 SGHRS, CDR2 YFSETQ. The CDR3 has 14 amino acids. This CDR3 is CASSYRGLNTEAFF. The CDR3 DNA follows: TGCGCCAGCAGCTACAGGGGACTGAACACTGAAGCTTTCTTT.

For this clone: A read error is likely, as this CDR3 ends without the conserved phenylalanine or tryptophan. This chain links TRBV9 with TRBJ2-3; 11 bases match TRBD2. Germline-derived CDR1 and CDR2 are SGDLS and YYNGEE. The CDR3 runs to 15 residues. The junction had 3 bases not matched to a gene; V was cut back by 4 bases and J by 2 bases. CDR3 sequence (DNA): TGTGCCAGCAGCCTAGCGGGGGGACTCACAGATACGCAGTATCTT. Translating it yields CASSLAGGLTDTQYL.

This rearrangement joins TRBV2 to TRBJ1-4, with 9 bases aligning to TRBD1. With 8 bases clipped from V and 8 bases from J, the junction kept 9 bases outside the gene matches. The CDR3 runs to 14 residues. The germline CDR1 and CDR2 sequences are SNHLY and FYNNEI. The CDR3 nucleotides read TGTGCCAGCTGCCGGGACAGGGTTGGAGAAAAACTGTTTTTT. Translating it yields CASCRDRVGEKLFF.

The chain uses TRBV27 and TRBJ1-5, with TRBD1 identical over 9 bases. The CDR3 loop spans 14 amino acids. The V and J ends lost 5 bases and 9 bases, in that order; junction bases with no gene match: 8. CDR1 MNHEY and CDR2 SMNVEV come from the germline V gene (reference sequence). The CDR3, as DNA: TGTGCCAGCAGTACCCGACAGGGGGTTGTGCCCCAGCATTTT. It translates to CASSTRQGVVPQHF.

This clone was observed once. The CDR3 protein is CASSTRLEEQYF. The DNA for the CDR3 is TGTGCCAGCAGTACACGACTGGAAGAGCAGTACTTC. V is TRBV6-2 or TRBV6-3 and J is TRBJ2-7, with D hard to call. CDR1 and CDR2 from the germline V gene are MNHEY and SVGEGT. Between the trimmed V and J ends, which lost 5 bases and 7 bases, there was a span of 12 bases. This CDR3 has 12 amino acids.

The J gene is TRBJ2-3, the V gene TRBV4-1; 9 bases align to TRBD2. The germline V gene has CDR1 MGHRA and CDR2 YSYEKL. V lost 4 bases to trimming and J lost 2 bases; unmatched junction nucleotides: 19. There are 20 residues in the CDR3. The CDR3 bases are TGCGCCAGCAGCCGGTCTGAGCGGGGGGCCTTAACCTGGACCACAGATACGCAGTATTTT. Translating gives CASSRSERGALTWTTDTQYF.

The rearrangement joins TRBV18 to TRBJ2-5; tentative D call: TRBD1 (5 bases). The germline gives CDR1 KGHSH, CDR2 LQKENI. Trimming removed 0 bases at V and 3 bases at J, with 8 bases between. This CDR3 comprises 14 residues. For the CDR3, the DNA is TGTGCCAGCTCACCACCAGGGGTAGAAGAGACCCAGTACTTC. It specifies CASSPPGVEETQYF.

The V call is TRBV30, the J call TRBJ1-2, with D unresolved. CDR3 length: 16 residues. Germline values: CDR1 GTSNPN, CDR2 SVGIG (reference sequence). The ends were cut back, 1 base at V and 0 bases at J, with 15 bases in the middle. CDR3 sequence reads: CAWSGAGKRANYGYTF. The CDR3 coding sequence is TGTGCCTGGAGTGGGGCAGGTAAAAGAGCTAACTATGGCTACACCTTC.

This clone was seen a single time. The genes are TRBV19 and TRBJ1-2; no definite D call. Trimming stripped 5 bases from V and 2 bases from J, with 12 bases between. CDR1 is LNHDA, CDR2 SQIVND, per germline (reference sequence). This CDR3 is built from 14 residues. The chain's CDR3 is CASSVAGRNYGYTF. CDR3 DNA sequence: TGTGCCAGTAGTGTGGCGGGGAGAAACTATGGCTACACCTTC.

The chain links TRBV11-1 to TRBJ2-7, with TRBD1 as a possible D gene (6 bases). This CDR3 has 15 residues. Trimming removed 4 bases at V and 3 bases at J, with 16 bases between. Germline V lookup: CDR1 SGHAT, CDR2 FQDESV (reference sequence). The CDR3 DNA sequence: TGTGCCAGCAGCTCACGGACGAGGGACAACTACGAGCAGTACTTC. Amino acids: CASSSRTRDNYEQYF.

This clone is a singleton in its sample. This chain connects TRBV11-1 to TRBJ2-1; D is ambiguous. Germline assignment: CDR1 SGHAT and CDR2 FQDESV (reference sequence). The CDR3 spans 14 residues. Trimming cost V 2 bases and J 7 bases, with 12 bases left between them. CDR3 amino acids: CASSLPRAANEQFF. CDR3 nucleotide sequence: TGTGCCAGCAGCTTACCGAGAGCCGCGAATGAGCAGTTCTTC.

J is TRBJ1-6 and V is TRBV4-1, with D possibly being TRBD1 (5 bases). This CDR3 has 17 residues. CDR1 and CDR2 (germline): MGHRA, YSYEKL. The V gene lost 4 bases and the J gene lost 9 bases, with 22 bases spanning the gap. CDR3 nucleotides: TGCGCCAGCAGCCGCTCGGGACTCCGGAGGGTCATTTCACCCCTCCACTTT. Translation gives CASSRSGLRRVISPLHF.

This clone turned up a few times. The rearrangement joins TRBV6-5 to TRBJ2-3; 7 bases are a match to TRBD2. Per germline, CDR1 MNHEY and CDR2 SVGAGI. This CDR3 spans 14 amino acids. With V trimmed by 4 bases and J by 5 bases, 6 bases remained unmatched. CDR3 nucleotide sequence: TGTGCCAGCAGTTTCGGACTAGGCCTAGATACGCAGTATTTT. Its translation: CASSFGLGLDTQYF.

The chain couples TRBV7-3 to TRBJ2-1, with D perhaps TRBD2 (5 bases). CDR1 SGHTA and CDR2 FQGTGA come from the germline V gene. The CDR3 contains 12 residues. Trimming left V 5 bases short and J 12 bases short, with 14 bases between. The CDR3 DNA reads TGTGCCAGCAGCCCTACGAATAGCGCGCAGTTCTTC. Amino acid sequence: CASSPTNSAQFF. Full variable domain (rest looked up from reference TRBV7-3 and TRBJ2-1): GAGVSQTPSNKVTEKGKYVELRCDPISGHTALYWYRQSLGQGPEFLIYFQGTGAADDSGLPNDRFFAVRPEGSVSTLKIQRTERGDSAVYLCASSPTNSAQFFGPGTRLTVL.

This chain uses TRBV7-9 with TRBJ1-6; 8 nucleotides align to TRBD1. CDR1 and CDR2 (germline): SEHNR, FQNEAQ (reference sequence). V lost 2 bases to trimming and J lost 15 bases; unmatched junction nucleotides: 15. The CDR3 loop spans 16 amino acids. CDR3 amino acids: CASSLQAGTGLSFLHF. The CDR3 DNA sequence: TGTGCCAGCAGCTTACAGGCCGGGACAGGACTTTCCTTCCTCCACTTT.

The V call is TRBV19, the J call TRBJ1-5; tentatively, D is TRBD1 (5 bases). This CDR3 has 13 residues. V lost 5 bases, J lost 5 bases, and 10 bases lay in between. Germline V gene lookup returns CDR1 LNHDA and CDR2 SQIVND (reference sequence). This chain's CDR3 is CASSRTPYQPQHF. The DNA for the CDR3 is TGTGCCAGTAGTCGGACACCCTATCAGCCCCAGCATTTT. Variable domain in full (rest from reference TRBV19 and TRBJ1-5): DGGITQSPKYLFRKEGQNVTLSCEQNLNHDAMYWYRQDPGQGLRLIYYSQIVNDFQKGDIAEGYSVSREKKESFPLTVTSAQKNPTAFYLCASSRTPYQPQHFGDGTRLSIL.

The chain recombines TRBV6-4 with TRBJ1-1; D gene uncertain. CDR1 and CDR2 (germline): MRHNA, SNTAGT. The V end lost 6 bases, the J end lost 2 bases, and 10 bases lay between the germline ends. This CDR3 is built from 13 residues. The CDR3 DNA reads as TGTGCCAGCAGGAAGGTAGCAAACACTGAAGCTTTCTTT. Translation gives CASRKVANTEAFF.

The chain recombines TRBV6-1 with TRBJ1-6; D gene uncertain. V dropped 3 bases and J dropped 0 bases, with 15 bases sitting between them. Germline CDR1 MNHNS, CDR2 SASEGT. The CDR3 has 18 amino acids. Here the CDR3 DNA reads TGTGCCAGCAGTGAGGCCCCCTCTTGGAGCTCCTATAATTCACCCCTCCACTTT. Its protein product is CASSEAPSWSSYNSPLHF.